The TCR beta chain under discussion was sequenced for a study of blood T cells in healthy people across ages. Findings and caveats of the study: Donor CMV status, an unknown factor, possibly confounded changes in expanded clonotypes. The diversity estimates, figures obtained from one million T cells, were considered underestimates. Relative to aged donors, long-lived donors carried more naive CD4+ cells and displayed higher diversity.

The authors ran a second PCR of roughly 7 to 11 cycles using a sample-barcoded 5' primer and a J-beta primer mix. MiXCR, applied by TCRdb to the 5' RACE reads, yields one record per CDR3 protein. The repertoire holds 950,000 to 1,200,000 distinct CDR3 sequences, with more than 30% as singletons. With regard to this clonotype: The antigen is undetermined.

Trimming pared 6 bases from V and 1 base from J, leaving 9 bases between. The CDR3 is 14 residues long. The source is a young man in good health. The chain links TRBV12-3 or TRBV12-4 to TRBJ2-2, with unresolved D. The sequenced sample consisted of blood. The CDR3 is CASRARLNTGELFF. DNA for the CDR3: TGTGCCAGCAGGGCGAGGTTGAACACCGGGGAGCTGTTTTTT.